This T cell receptor beta chain was identified in a study of blood T cell repertoires in COVID-19. Study information: The cDNA or gDNA used as material had been derived from T cells, B-cell-depleted T cells, or PBMCs.

Methods used by the authors: Reference gene primer amplification gave estimated nucleated cell counts. Profiling relied on immunoSEQ multiplex PCR, and the TCRdb table lists in-frame clones only, not all of them. V, J and clone size are taken as reported in that table, and D and trimming were inferred from the DNA itself. Of some 180,000 clones in the sample, 76% were seen once. J lost 4 bases, V lost 5 bases, and 4 bases had no gene match. Germline CDR1 is SGHTA and CDR2 is FQGTGA. This CDR3 has 16 residues. The receptor comes from a woman between 45 and 60 years old with active or convalescent COVID-19. Sequenced input: peripheral blood. The chain uses TRBV7-3 and TRBJ2-1; 14 bases match TRBD2. CDR3 protein: CASSRTSGRPYNEQFF. The CDR3 DNA sequence: TGTGCCAGCAGCCGGACTAGCGGGAGGCCTTACAATGAGCAGTTCTTC.